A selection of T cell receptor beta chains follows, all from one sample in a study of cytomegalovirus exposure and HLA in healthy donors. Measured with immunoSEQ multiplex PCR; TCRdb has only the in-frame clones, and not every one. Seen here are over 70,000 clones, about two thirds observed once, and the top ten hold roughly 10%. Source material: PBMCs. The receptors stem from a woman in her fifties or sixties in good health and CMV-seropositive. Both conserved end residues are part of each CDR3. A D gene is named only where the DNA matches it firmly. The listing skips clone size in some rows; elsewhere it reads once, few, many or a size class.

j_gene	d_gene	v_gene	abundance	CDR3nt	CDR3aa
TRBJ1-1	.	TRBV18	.	TGTGCCAGCTCACCGGGGGGTGGCGCGACTGAAGCTTTCTTT	CASSPGGGATEAFF
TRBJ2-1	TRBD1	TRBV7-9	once	TGTGCCAGCAGGTTTACAGGGGGCGGGCGATCCTACAATGAGCAGTTCTTC	CASRFTGGGRSYNEQFF
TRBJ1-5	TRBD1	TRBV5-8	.	TGTGCCAGCAGTACCGGGACAGATAGCAATCAGCCCCAGCATTTT	CASSTGTDSNQPQHF
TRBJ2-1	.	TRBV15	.	TGTGCCACCAGCATGCGCAATGAGCAGTTCTTC	CATSMRNEQFF
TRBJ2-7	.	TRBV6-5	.	TGTGCCAGCAGTTACTCGAGAGGGGAGCAGTACTTC	CASSYSRGEQYF
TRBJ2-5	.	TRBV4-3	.	TGCGCCAGCAGCCAAAATTGGGGGGGGCCGGGTGAGACCCAGTACTTC	CASSQNWGGPGETQYF
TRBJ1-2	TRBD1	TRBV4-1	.	TGCGCCAGCAGCCAAGACCCAGGGGGCGGTGGCTACACCTTC	CASSQDPGGGGYTF
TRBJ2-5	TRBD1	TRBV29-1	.	TGCAGCGTTTTTCGAGACAGGGATAAGACCCAGTACTTC	CSVFRDRDKTQYF
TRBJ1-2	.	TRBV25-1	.	TGTGCCAGCAGTGCCCCGACAGTTTCTAACTATGGCTACACCTTC	CASSAPTVSNYGYTF
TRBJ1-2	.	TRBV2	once	TGTGCCAGCAGTGAACGTCAGGGGCCCGCTGGGGGCTACACCTTC	CASSERQGPAGGYTF
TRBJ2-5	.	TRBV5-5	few	TGTGCCAGCAGTAGGGGGGGGCCCTGGGAGACCCAGTACTTC	CASSRGGPWETQYF